These T cell receptor beta chains were read from a single sample in a study of shared clonotypes between healthy human individuals. The assay was immunoSEQ multiplex PCR, and TCRdb's table has in-frame clones only and misses some. The top ten clones hold under 0.45% of a sample with a few million clones, just over 90% of them seen once. Sequences were obtained from naive CD4+ T cells from PBMCs. These receptors came from a man between 18 and 29 years old in good health. Some clones in this sample may be carry-over from other donors' samples. Each CDR3 is given with its conserved first and last residue. The D gene is left open where the match is weak. Where a row states a size, it is once, few, many or the class of an expanded clone; other rows omit it.

clone_size: .
d_call: .
v_call: TRBV19
j_call: TRBJ2-1
cdr3_aa: CASSIPGRWNEQFF
cdr3_nt: TGTGCCAGTAGTATTCCAGGGCGATGGAATGAGCAGTTCTTC

clone_size: .
d_call: TRBD1
v_call: TRBV5-1
j_call: TRBJ2-5
cdr3_aa: CASSPSGAGGQETQYF
cdr3_nt: TGCGCCAGCAGCCCGTCCGGGGCAGGGGGCCAAGAGACCCAGTACTTC

clone_size: .
d_call: .
v_call: TRBV28
j_call: TRBJ2-7
cdr3_aa: CASSFSPTYEQYF
cdr3_nt: TGTGCCAGCAGCTTTTCTCCCACCTACGAGCAGTACTTC

clone_size: .
d_call: TRBD1
v_call: TRBV30
j_call: TRBJ1-5
cdr3_aa: CAWSPGQGNQPQHF
cdr3_nt: TGTGCCTGGAGCCCGGGACAGGGCAATCAGCCCCAGCATTTT

clone_size: few
d_call: .
v_call: TRBV14
j_call: TRBJ1-1
cdr3_aa: CASSQGLGTEAFF
cdr3_nt: TGTGCCAGCAGCCAAGGTCTGGGGACTGAAGCTTTCTTT

clone_size: .
d_call: .
v_call: TRBV5-1
j_call: TRBJ1-4
cdr3_aa: CASSLVAPNEKLFF
cdr3_nt: TGCGCCAGCAGCTTGGTGGCACCTAATGAAAAACTGTTTTTT

clone_size: .
d_call: TRBD1
v_call: TRBV5-4
j_call: TRBJ2-4
cdr3_aa: CASSLVPDRGNIQYF
cdr3_nt: TGTGCCAGCAGCTTGGTCCCGGACAGGGGGAACATTCAGTACTTC

clone_size: once
d_call: TRBD1
v_call: TRBV10-3
j_call: TRBJ1-1
cdr3_aa: CAISESPGQGNTEAFF
cdr3_nt: TGTGCCATCAGTGAGTCACCGGGACAGGGGAACACTGAAGCTTTCTTT

clone_size: .
d_call: .
v_call: TRBV11-2
j_call: TRBJ1-2
cdr3_aa: CASSFREDYGYTF
cdr3_nt: TGTGCCAGCAGCTTCCGGGAGGACTATGGCTACACCTTC

clone_size: .
d_call: .
v_call: TRBV27
j_call: TRBJ1-4
cdr3_aa: CASSLIGLGNEKLFF
cdr3_nt: TGTGCCAGCAGTTTAATTGGGTTGGGTAATGAAAAACTGTTTTTT

clone_size: .
d_call: .
v_call: TRBV4-3
j_call: TRBJ2-5
cdr3_aa: CASSLGWAIQETQYF
cdr3_nt: TGCGCCAGCAGCCTCGGGTGGGCTATACAAGAGACCCAGTACTTC

clone_size: few
d_call: .
v_call: TRBV4-2
j_call: TRBJ1-1
cdr3_aa: CASSLTRGTEAFF
cdr3_nt: TGTGCCAGCAGCCTCACACGGGGGACTGAAGCTTTCTTT

clone_size: few
d_call: .
v_call: TRBV7-2
j_call: TRBJ1-5
cdr3_aa: CASSLQLGQNNQPQHF
cdr3_nt: TGTGCCAGCAGCTTACAGCTCGGGCAAAACAATCAGCCCCAGCATTTT

clone_size: .
d_call: TRBD1
v_call: TRBV6-1
j_call: TRBJ2-7
cdr3_aa: CASSTRDSYEQYF
cdr3_nt: TGTGCCAGCAGCACCCGGGACAGCTACGAGCAGTACTTC

clone_size: .
d_call: TRBD1
v_call: TRBV10-1
j_call: TRBJ1-6
cdr3_aa: CASAWDSNSPLHF
cdr3_nt: TGCGCCAGCGCCTGGGACAGTAATTCACCCCTCCACTTT

clone_size: .
d_call: .
v_call: TRBV5-1
j_call: TRBJ2-3
cdr3_aa: CASSLGTFPDTQYF
cdr3_nt: TGCGCCAGCAGCCTGGGGACTTTTCCAGATACGCAGTATTTT

clone_size: .
d_call: TRBD2
v_call: TRBV6-5
j_call: TRBJ2-1
cdr3_aa: CASSYTGGGYNEQFF
cdr3_nt: TGTGCCAGCAGTTACACGGGAGGTGGTTACAATGAGCAGTTCTTC

clone_size: .
d_call: .
v_call: TRBV5-6
j_call: TRBJ1-5
cdr3_aa: CASSLYGLNQPQHF
cdr3_nt: TGTGCCAGCAGCTTGTACGGGCTCAATCAGCCCCAGCATTTT

clone_size: .
d_call: TRBD1
v_call: TRBV29-1
j_call: TRBJ2-7
cdr3_aa: CSVQRQGWEQYF
cdr3_nt: TGCAGCGTTCAACGACAGGGGTGGGAGCAGTACTTC

clone_size: .
d_call: .
v_call: TRBV28
j_call: TRBJ2-1
cdr3_aa: CASSSPGTVNNEQFF
cdr3_nt: TGTGCCAGCAGTTCCCCCGGGACCGTTAACAATGAGCAGTTCTTC

clone_size: .
d_call: .
v_call: TRBV25-1
j_call: TRBJ2-2
cdr3_aa: CASSGQSTPVRELFF
cdr3_nt: TGTGCCAGCAGTGGACAATCGACTCCGGTCAGGGAGCTGTTTTTT

clone_size: .
d_call: .
v_call: TRBV11-2
j_call: TRBJ1-3
cdr3_aa: CASSFPRGIPGNTIYF
cdr3_nt: TGTGCCAGCAGCTTCCCCAGGGGAATTCCTGGAAACACCATATATTTT

clone_size: .
d_call: TRBD1
v_call: TRBV6-1
j_call: TRBJ2-3
cdr3_aa: CASSVQGVSTDTQYF
cdr3_nt: TGTGCCAGCAGCGTACAGGGGGTTAGCACAGATACGCAGTATTTT

clone_size: .
d_call: .
v_call: TRBV5-1
j_call: TRBJ2-7
cdr3_aa: CASSAGQPTFEQYF
cdr3_nt: TGCGCCAGTAGCGCGGGACAACCGACTTTCGAGCAGTACTTC

clone_size: .
d_call: .
v_call: TRBV18
j_call: TRBJ1-2
cdr3_aa: CASSPDLGGFGGYTF
cdr3_nt: TGTGCCAGCTCACCCGACCTTGGGGGGTTTGGCGGCTACACCTTC

clone_size: .
d_call: TRBD2
v_call: TRBV2
j_call: TRBJ2-7
cdr3_aa: CASRLAGVYEQYF
cdr3_nt: TGTGCCAGCAGGCTAGCGGGGGTCTACGAGCAGTACTTC